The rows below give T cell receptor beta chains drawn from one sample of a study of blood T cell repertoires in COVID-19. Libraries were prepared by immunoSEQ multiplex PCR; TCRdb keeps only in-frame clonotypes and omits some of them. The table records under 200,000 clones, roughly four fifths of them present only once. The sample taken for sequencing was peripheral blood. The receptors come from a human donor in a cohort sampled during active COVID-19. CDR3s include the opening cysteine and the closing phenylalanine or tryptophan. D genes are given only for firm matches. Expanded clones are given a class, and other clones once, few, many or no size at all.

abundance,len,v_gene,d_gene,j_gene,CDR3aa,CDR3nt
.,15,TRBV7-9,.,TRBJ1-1,CASSLAGGGYTEAFF,TGTGCCAGCAGCTTAGCGGGTGGAGGTTACACTGAAGCTTTCTTT
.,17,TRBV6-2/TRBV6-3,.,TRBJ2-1,CASSYSIGDTKLDEQFF,TGTGCCAGCAGTTACTCGATCGGGGACACCAAACTCGATGAGCAGTTCTTC
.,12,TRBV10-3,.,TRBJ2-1,CAIREQGNEQFF,TGTGCCATCAGGGAACAGGGCAATGAGCAGTTCTTC
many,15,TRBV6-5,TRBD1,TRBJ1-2,CASSYRGQGVYGYTF,TGTGCCAGCAGTTACAGGGGACAGGGTGTATATGGCTACACCTTC
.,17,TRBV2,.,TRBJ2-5,CASTQRPRAGLKETQYF,TGTGCCAGCACGCAAAGACCGCGAGCAGGGTTAAAAGAGACCCAGTACTTC
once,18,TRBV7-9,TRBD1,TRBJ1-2,CASSDIVGQGQRNYGYTF,TGTGCCAGCAGCGACATTGTGGGACAGGGGCAGAGAAACTATGGCTACACCTTC
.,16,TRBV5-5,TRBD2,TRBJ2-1,CASSFGLAVNHNEQFF,TGTGCCAGCAGCTTTGGGCTAGCGGTTAACCACAATGAGCAGTTCTTC
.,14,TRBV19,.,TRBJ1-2,CASSISGFNYGYTF,TGTGCCAGTAGTATCAGTGGCTTTAACTATGGCTACACCTTC
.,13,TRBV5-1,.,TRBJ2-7,CASSPGRGSEQYF,TGCGCCAGCAGCCCCGGTAGGGGTTCCGAGCAGTACTTC
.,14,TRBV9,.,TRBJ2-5,CASSADLYQETQYF,TGTGCCAGCAGCGCAGACTTGTACCAAGAGACCCAGTACTTC
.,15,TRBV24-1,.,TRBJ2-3,CATSESGLLRDTQYF,TGTGCCACCAGTGAGAGTGGACTTCTTCGAGATACGCAGTATTTT
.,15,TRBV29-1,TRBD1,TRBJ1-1,CSVLGQGGWNTEAFF,TGCAGCGTACTTGGACAGGGAGGGTGGAACACTGAAGCTTTCTTT
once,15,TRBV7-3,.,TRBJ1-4,CASSLSGATNEKLFF,TGTGCCAGCAGCCTATCAGGGGCAACTAATGAAAAACTGTTTTTT
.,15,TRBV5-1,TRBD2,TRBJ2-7,CASSKGLAGYYEQYF,TGCGCCAGCAGCAAGGGACTAGCGGGGTACTACGAGCAGTACTTC
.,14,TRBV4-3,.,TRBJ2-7,CASSQEEPSYEQYF,TGCGCCAGCAGCCAAGAGGAGCCCTCCTACGAGCAGTACTTC
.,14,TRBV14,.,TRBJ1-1,CASSRQALLTEAFF,TGTGCCAGCTCCAGACAGGCGCTCCTCACTGAAGCTTTCTTT
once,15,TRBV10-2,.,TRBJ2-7,CASTLMEPPNYEQYF,TGCGCCAGCACCTTGATGGAGCCGCCCAACTACGAGCAGTACTTC
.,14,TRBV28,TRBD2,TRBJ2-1,CASSLAGGRDEQFF,TGTGCCAGCAGCCTAGCGGGAGGCCGGGATGAGCAGTTCTTC
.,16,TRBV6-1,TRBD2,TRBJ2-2,CASSEGPSGSPGELFF,TGTGCCAGCAGTGAAGGCCCTAGCGGGAGCCCCGGGGAGCTGTTTTTT
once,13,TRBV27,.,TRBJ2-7,CASSSLSSYEQYF,TGTGCCAGCAGTTCCCTGAGCTCCTACGAGCAGTACTTC
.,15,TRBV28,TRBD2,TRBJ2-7,CASRLTSGNINEQYF,TGTGCCAGCAGGCTGACTAGCGGGAACATCAACGAGCAGTACTTC
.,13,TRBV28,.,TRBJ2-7,CATDRTPTYEQYF,TGTGCCACCGACAGGACCCCTACCTACGAGCAGTACTTC
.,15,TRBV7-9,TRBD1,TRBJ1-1,CASSLTGQANTEAFF,TGTGCCAGCAGCCTCACCGGACAGGCGAACACTGAAGCTTTCTTT
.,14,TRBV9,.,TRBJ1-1,CASSVDRENTEAFF,TGTGCCAGCAGCGTAGACAGGGAAAACACTGAAGCTTTCTTT
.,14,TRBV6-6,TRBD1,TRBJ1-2,CASSYSRGQDGYTF,TGTGCCAGCAGTTACAGCAGGGGGCAGGACGGCTACACCTTC
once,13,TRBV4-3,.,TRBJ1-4,CASSQDRGEKLFF,TGCGCCAGCAGCCAAGATCGCGGTGAAAAACTGTTTTTT
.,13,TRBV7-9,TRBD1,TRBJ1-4,CASRDRWNEKLFF,TGTGCCAGCAGGGACAGGTGGAATGAAAAACTGTTTTTT
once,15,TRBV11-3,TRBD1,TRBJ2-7,CASSISTGGGYEQYF,TGTGCCAGCAGCATCTCGACAGGGGGGGGGTACGAGCAGTACTTC
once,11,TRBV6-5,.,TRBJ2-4,CASSSRDIQYF,TGTGCCAGCAGTTCTCGGGACATTCAGTACTTC
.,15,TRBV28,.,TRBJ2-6,CASSFRGSGANVLTF,TGTGCCAGCAGTTTTAGGGGGTCTGGGGCCAACGTCCTGACTTTC
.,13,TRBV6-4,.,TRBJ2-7,CASSGDWPYEQYF,TGTGCCAGCAGTGGTGACTGGCCCTACGAGCAGTACTTC
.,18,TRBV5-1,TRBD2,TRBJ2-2,CASSLGTSGASNTGELFF,TGCGCCAGCAGCCTCGGGACTAGCGGGGCATCGAACACCGGGGAGCTGTTTTTT
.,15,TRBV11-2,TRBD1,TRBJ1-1,CASSIRTGANTEAFF,TGTGCCAGCAGCATAAGGACAGGGGCGAACACTGAAGCTTTCTTT
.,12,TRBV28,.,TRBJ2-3,CASSLKRGTQYF,TGTGCCAGCAGTTTAAAACGGGGTACGCAGTATTTT
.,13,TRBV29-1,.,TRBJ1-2,CSVVPLANYGYTF,TGCAGCGTTGTGCCACTAGCTAACTATGGCTACACCTTC
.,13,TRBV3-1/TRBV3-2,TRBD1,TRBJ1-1,CASSGQGNTEAFF,TGTGCCAGCAGCGGACAGGGGAACACTGAAGCTTTCTTT
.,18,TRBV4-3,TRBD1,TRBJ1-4,CASSQDVTGAPTNEKLFF,TGCGCCAGCAGCCAAGACGTGACAGGGGCCCCAACTAATGAAAAACTGTTTTTT
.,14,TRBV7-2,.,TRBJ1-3,CASSLQGSGNTIYF,TGTGCCAGCAGCTTACAGGGGTCCGGAAACACCATATATTTT
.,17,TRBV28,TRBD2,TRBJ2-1,CASSRGLAGGSYNEQFF,TGTGCCAGCAGTCGCGGACTAGCGGGAGGTTCCTACAATGAGCAGTTCTTC
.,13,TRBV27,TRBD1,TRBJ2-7,CASSYRGDYEQYF,TGTGCCAGCAGTTACAGGGGGGACTACGAGCAGTACTTC
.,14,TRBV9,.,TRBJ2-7,CASSPTAVSYEQYF,TGTGCCAGCAGCCCCACGGCGGTCTCCTACGAGCAGTACTTC
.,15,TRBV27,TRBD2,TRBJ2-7,CASSLGLAGAYEQYF,TGTGCCAGCAGTTTAGGACTAGCGGGGGCCTACGAGCAGTACTTC
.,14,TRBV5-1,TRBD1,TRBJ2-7,CASSGGQGAEEQYF,TGCGCCAGCAGTGGGGGACAGGGGGCGGAGGAGCAGTACTTC
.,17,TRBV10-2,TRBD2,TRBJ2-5,CASSESYREGRLETQYF,TGCGCCAGCAGTGAGTCATATCGGGAGGGCCGGTTGGAGACCCAGTACTTC
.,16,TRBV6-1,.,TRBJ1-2,CASSEPRGGANYGYTF,TGTGCCAGCAGTGAGCCTAGGGGGGGAGCTAACTATGGCTACACCTTC
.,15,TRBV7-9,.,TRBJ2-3,CASSLQPASTDTQYF,TGTGCCAGCAGCTTACAGCCAGCGTCCACAGATACGCAGTATTTT
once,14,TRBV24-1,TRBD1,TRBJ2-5,CATSDPGTGETQYF,TGTGCCACCAGTGATCCGGGGACAGGGGAGACCCAGTACTTC